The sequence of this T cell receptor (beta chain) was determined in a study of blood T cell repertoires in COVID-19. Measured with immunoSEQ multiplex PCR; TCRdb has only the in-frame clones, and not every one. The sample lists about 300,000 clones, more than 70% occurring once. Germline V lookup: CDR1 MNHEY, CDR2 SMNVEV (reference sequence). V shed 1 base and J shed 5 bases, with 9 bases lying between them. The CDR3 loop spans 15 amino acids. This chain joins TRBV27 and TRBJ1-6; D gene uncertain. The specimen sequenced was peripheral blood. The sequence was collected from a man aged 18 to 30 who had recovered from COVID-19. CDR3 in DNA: TGTGCCAGCAGTTTATTCCAGGCCAATAATTCACCCCTCCACTTT. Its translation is CASSLFQANNSPLHF.